The sequence of this T cell receptor (beta chain) was determined in a study of T cell changes during pregnancy in multiple sclerosis (dated by TCRdb to the late 2010s). A note on the overall study: The study looked at changes in the T cell repertoire across pregnancy in women with multiple sclerosis.

Concerning this clone itself: There is no known antigen for this receptor. No clone much larger than this one lies a single base away; base qualities are absent.

Looking up the germline V gene (reference sequence) yields CDR1 GTSNPN and CDR2 SVGIG. V has 4 bases trimmed and J has 7 bases trimmed; junction bases matching no gene number 10. Including the terminal cysteine and phenylalanine, the CDR3 comprises 14 residues. This entry keeps only the CDR3 DNA: 42 bases, framed from base 1. Preparation of the library involved the immunoSEQ multiplex PCR assay. The table was pulled from immuneACCESS by TCRdb, which kept in-frame rearrangements only. Such tables lose some clones; where checked, under half of the loss comes from unresolved V genes, and the rest has no known cause. The sample table records tens of thousands of clones; around 90% of these occur just once. The ten largest clones represent approximately 1.5% of the sample.

The input for sequencing was peripheral blood, taken in the third trimester of pregnancy. This clonotype was sampled from a female donor with multiple sclerosis, enrolled in a pregnancy study. Recombination joined TRBV30 with TRBJ1-2; 9 bases in the junction line up with TRBD1. The DNA is as follows: TGTGCCTGGACTAAGACAGGGGGGTGGGCTGGCTACACCTTC. It encodes CAWTKTGGWAGYTF.